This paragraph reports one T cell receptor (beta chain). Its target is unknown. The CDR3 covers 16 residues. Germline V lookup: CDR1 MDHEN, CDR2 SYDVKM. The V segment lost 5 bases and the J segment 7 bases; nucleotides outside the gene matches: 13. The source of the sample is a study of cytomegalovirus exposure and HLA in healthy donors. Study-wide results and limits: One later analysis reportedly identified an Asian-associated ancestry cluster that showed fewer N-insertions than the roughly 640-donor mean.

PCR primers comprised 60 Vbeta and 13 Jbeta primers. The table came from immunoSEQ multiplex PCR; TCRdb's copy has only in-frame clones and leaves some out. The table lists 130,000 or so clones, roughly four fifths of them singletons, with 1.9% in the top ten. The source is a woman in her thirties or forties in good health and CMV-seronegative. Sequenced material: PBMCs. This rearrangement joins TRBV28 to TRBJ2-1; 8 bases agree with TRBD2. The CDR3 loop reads CASSSGSTYLQNEQFF. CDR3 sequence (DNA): TGTGCCAGCAGTAGCGGGAGTACCTATTTACAGAATGAGCAGTTCTTC.